The T cell receptor (beta chain) described here comes from a study of siplizumab effects on memory and regulatory T cells. The trim removed 2 bases at V and 7 bases at J, leaving 2 bases unmatched. Germline V gene lookup returns CDR1 SGHTA and CDR2 FQGTGA. The CDR3 totals 14 residues. Profiled with immunoSEQ multiplex PCR; TCRdb holds only in-frame clones, not every one. The sample lists under 70,000 clones; around 79% were seen once. This clone was seen a few times. Its antigen is currently unknown. Study-level findings and limits: Naive T cells seemed more diverse than memory cells and seemed major alloresponse contributors.

The chain combines TRBV7-3 with TRBJ1-6, with 7 bases matching TRBD1. Source material: memory CD4+ T cells sorted from blood. The source of this sequence is a human donor in good health. The CDR3 loop reads CASSLDRANSPLHF. In DNA form, the CDR3 reads TGTGCCAGCAGCTTAGACAGGGCGAATTCACCCCTCCACTTT.